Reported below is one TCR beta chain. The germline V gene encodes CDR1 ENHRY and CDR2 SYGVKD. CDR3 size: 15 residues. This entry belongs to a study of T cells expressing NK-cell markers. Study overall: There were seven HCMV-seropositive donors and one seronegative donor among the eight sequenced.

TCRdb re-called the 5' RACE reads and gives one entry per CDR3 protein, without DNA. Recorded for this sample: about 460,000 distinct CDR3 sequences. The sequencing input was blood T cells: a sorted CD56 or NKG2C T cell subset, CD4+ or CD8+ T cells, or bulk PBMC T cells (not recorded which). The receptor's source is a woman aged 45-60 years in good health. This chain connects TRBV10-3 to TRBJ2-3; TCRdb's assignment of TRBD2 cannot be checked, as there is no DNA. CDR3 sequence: CAISDTSGSWDTQYF.